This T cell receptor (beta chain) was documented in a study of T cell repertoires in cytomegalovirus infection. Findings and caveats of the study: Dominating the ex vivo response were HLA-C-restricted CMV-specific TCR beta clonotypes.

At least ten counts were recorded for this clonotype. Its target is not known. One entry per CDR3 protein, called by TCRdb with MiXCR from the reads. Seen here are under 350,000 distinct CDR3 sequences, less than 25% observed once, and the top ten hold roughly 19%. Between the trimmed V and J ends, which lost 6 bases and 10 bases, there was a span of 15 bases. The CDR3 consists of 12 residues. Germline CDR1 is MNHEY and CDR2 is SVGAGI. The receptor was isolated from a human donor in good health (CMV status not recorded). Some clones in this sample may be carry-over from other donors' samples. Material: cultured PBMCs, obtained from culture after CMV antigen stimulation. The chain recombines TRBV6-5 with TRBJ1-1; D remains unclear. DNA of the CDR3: TGTGCCAGCAGCTACCGGGGAGGAGGAGCTTTCTTT. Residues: CASSYRGGGAFF.